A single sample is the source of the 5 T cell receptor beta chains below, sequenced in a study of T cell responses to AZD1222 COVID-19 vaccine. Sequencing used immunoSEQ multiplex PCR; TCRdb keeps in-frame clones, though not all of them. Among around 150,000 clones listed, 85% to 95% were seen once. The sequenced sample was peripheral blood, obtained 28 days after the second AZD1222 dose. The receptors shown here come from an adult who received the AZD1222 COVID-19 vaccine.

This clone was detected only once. Here the CDR3 reads CASSESHNSPLHF. The DNA of the CDR3 is TGCGCCAGCAGTGAGTCGCATAATTCACCCCTCCACTTT. The chain couples TRBV10-1 to TRBJ1-6; D uncertain. The CDR3 covers 13 residues. CDR1 is WNHNN and CDR2 is SYGVQD in the germline V gene (reference sequence). The V end lost 0 bases, the J end lost 5 bases, and 2 bases lay between the germline ends.

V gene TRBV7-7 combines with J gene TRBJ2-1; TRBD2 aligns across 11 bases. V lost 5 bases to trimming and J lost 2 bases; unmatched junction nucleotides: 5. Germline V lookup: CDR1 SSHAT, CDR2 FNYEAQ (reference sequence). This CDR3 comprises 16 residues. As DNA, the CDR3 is TGTGCCAGCAGCACCGGGACTAGCGGCACCTACAATGAGCAGTTCTTC. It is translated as CASSTGTSGTYNEQFF.

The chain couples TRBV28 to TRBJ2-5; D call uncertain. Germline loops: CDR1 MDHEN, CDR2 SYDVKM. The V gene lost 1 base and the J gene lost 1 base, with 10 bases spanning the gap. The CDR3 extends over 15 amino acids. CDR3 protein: CASSLFDSIQETQYF. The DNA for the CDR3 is TGTGCCAGCAGTTTATTTGATAGCATCCAAGAGACCCAGTACTTC.

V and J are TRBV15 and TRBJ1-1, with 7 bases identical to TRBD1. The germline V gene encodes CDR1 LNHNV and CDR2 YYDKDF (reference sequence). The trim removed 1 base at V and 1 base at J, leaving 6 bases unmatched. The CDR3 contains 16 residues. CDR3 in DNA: TGTGCCACCAGCAGAGGAAGGGGGACAGCGAACACTGAAGCTTTCTTT. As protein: CATSRGRGTANTEAFF.

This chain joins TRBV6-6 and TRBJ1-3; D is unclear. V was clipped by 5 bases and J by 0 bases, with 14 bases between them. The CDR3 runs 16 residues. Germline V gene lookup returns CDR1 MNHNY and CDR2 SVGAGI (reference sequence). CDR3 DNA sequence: TGTGCCAGCAGTCGATTGGACTGGCGCTCTGGAAACACCATATATTTT. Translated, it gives CASSRLDWRSGNTIYF.